This T cell receptor (beta chain) was captured in a study of cytomegalovirus exposure and HLA in healthy donors. Looking at the study overall: Unique TCRs numbering some 80 million, obtained from HLA-typed donors, made up an early data release.

This clone showed up just a few times. Antigen: not known. General study findings and limits: Later analysis suggested most CMV-associated TCR beta chains were HLA-restricted. The authors confirmed in vitro that a few CMV-associated chains were specific for CMV antigens.

The PCR employed 60 Vbeta primers together with 13 Jbeta primers. Sequencing used immunoSEQ multiplex PCR; TCRdb keeps in-frame clones, though not all of them. The sample contains around 180,000 clones, 80% to 90% of which appear only once. V dropped 6 bases and J dropped 0; count of bases not matched to a gene: 3. From germline, CDR1 is SGDLS and CDR2 YYNGEE. CDR3 length equals 14 residues. This chain joins TRBV9 and TRBJ2-1, with TRBD2 identical over 7 bases. Sequenced input: PBMCs. This sequence originates from a girl aged 5 to 17 in good health and CMV-seropositive. CDR3: CASTRTSSYNEQFF. DNA for the CDR3: TGTGCCAGCACCCGGACTAGCTCCTACAATGAGCAGTTCTTC.